The clone carrying this TCR beta chain was counted between two and nine times. Its antigen is still unknown. The germline gives CDR1 LNHNV, CDR2 YYDKDF (reference sequence). This CDR3 spans 13 amino acids. The germline V and J ends were trimmed by 10 bases and 7 bases, with 16 bases remaining between them. This specimen comes from a study of T cells in localized non-small cell lung cancer. Regarding the study as a whole: Appearing in adjacent lung were a median about 59 of the top 100 tumor clones. Longer overall survival was associated with a higher density of T cells in the blood.

The protocol was immunoSEQ multiplex PCR, while the TCRdb copy is restricted to in-frame clones and leaves out a portion. The table includes thousands of clones, 35% to 40% detected once. The source material was lung tumor tissue, sampled before any cancer treatment. The chain combines TRBV15 with TRBJ1-4; D is uncertain. This TCR was sampled from a male donor at least 60 years old with stage I squamous cell lung carcinoma. CDR3 DNA: TGTGCCATCTCTCGGGGTCGGTTTGAAAAACTGTTTTTT. As protein: CAISRGRFEKLFF.